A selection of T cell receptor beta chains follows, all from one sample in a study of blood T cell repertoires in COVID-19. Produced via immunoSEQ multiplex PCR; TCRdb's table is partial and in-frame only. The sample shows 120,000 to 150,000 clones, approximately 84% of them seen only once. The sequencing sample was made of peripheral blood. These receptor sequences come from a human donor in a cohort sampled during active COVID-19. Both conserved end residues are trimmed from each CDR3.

ASGLTGGIETQY	TRBV7-7	TRBJ2-5
ASSTTSGSTDTQY	TRBV19	TRBJ2-3
ASSIESRGTYYGYT	TRBV19	TRBJ1-2
ASKTGGSYEQY	TRBV27	TRBJ2-7
ASSYPSGQGSGELF	TRBV6-2/TRBV6-3	TRBJ2-2
ASRDNSYEQY	TRBV12-3/TRBV12-4	TRBJ2-7
ASSLSQSNTEAF	TRBV5-1	TRBJ1-1
ASSVAGGQGDTQY	TRBV9	TRBJ2-3
ASSLDGVLSGNTIY	TRBV7-9	TRBJ1-3
ASSPIQETQY	TRBV6-2/TRBV6-3	TRBJ2-5
ASSPSGVWEGAGELF	TRBV5-6	TRBJ2-2
ASAGLAGVTGELF	TRBV2	TRBJ2-2
ASILGRGTSPLH	TRBV2	TRBJ1-6
ASSEGLAAGDTQY	TRBV6-1	TRBJ2-3
ASSPGTNNEQF	TRBV7-9	TRBJ2-1
ASSNRVQETQY	TRBV5-1	TRBJ2-5
ASSMANEKLF	TRBV25-1	TRBJ1-4
ASSLRGGGETQY	TRBV5-6	TRBJ2-5
ASSSGTGGPFYEQY	TRBV28	TRBJ2-7
ASSPGTAKLF	TRBV19	TRBJ1-4
ASNDRGSYNEQF	TRBV10-2	TRBJ2-1
ASSVEGGGINEQF	TRBV2	TRBJ2-1
ASSVGTVYNEQF	TRBV9	TRBJ2-1
ASSYGSGSFDEQF	TRBV6-6	TRBJ2-1
ASSLQADNEQF	TRBV5-1	TRBJ2-1
ASSQVGSLAQY	TRBV4-1	TRBJ2-3
ASSLETNTEAF	TRBV7-3	TRBJ1-1
ASRTGGRAEAF	TRBV2	TRBJ1-1
ARSFTLPRQGPNEKLF	TRBV5-3	TRBJ1-4
SATGGPSRETQY	TRBV29-1	TRBJ2-5
ATSDSGTGNYEQY	TRBV24-1	TRBJ2-7
ASSLLRWTEAF	TRBV6-5	TRBJ1-1
ASRGTSGSGANVLT	TRBV2	TRBJ2-6
ATTVSSPLH	TRBV24-1	TRBJ1-6
ASSLDRDSGGNTIY	TRBV7-2	TRBJ1-3
SVGDTEF	TRBV29-1	TRBJ2-1
ASSDDRGNQPQH	TRBV7-2	TRBJ1-5
ASSDSGTIITRAEAF	TRBV28	TRBJ1-1
ASSEGRATETQY	TRBV6-1	TRBJ2-5
ASSVAKREGDNEQF	TRBV9	TRBJ2-1
ASSQSSGGLNEQY	TRBV3-1/TRBV3-2	TRBJ2-7
ASSTGTSTDTQY	TRBV6-6	TRBJ2-3
ASSKDSRNYGYT	TRBV21-1	TRBJ1-2
ASSFVAGGNGYT	TRBV27	TRBJ1-2
ASSPTDSLSGAF	TRBV7-9	TRBJ1-1
ASSERGTTNTGELF	TRBV2	TRBJ2-2
ASSVFAGGGYEQY	TRBV6-4	TRBJ2-7
ARIGTSGVMESYNEQF	TRBV27	TRBJ2-1
ASSARNEQF	TRBV2	TRBJ2-1
ASWRRDSSPLH	TRBV12-3/TRBV12-4	TRBJ1-6
ASSLPTDNQPQH	TRBV28	TRBJ1-5
ASSSGTLYEQY	TRBV28	TRBJ2-7
ASSFQGDQPQH	TRBV25-1	TRBJ1-5
AWCWEGSSYGYT	TRBV30	TRBJ1-2
ASSAGTGGREAF	TRBV7-9	TRBJ1-1